The T cell receptor (beta chain) described here comes from a study of cytomegalovirus exposure and HLA in healthy donors. The assay was immunoSEQ multiplex PCR, and TCRdb's table has in-frame clones only and misses some. This sample has over 85,000 clones, with more than 75% found just once. The CDR3 loop spans 14 amino acids. Germline V lookup: CDR1 SGDLS, CDR2 YYNGEE. V dropped 4 bases and J dropped 1; count of bases not matched to a gene: 3. This sequence originates from a woman aged 30 to 39 in good health and CMV-seropositive. Sequencing was performed on PBMCs. The V call is TRBV9, the J call TRBJ2-5; 8 nucleotides match TRBD2. The CDR3, as DNA: TGTGCCAGCAGCCTGGGGACTAGCCAAGAGACCCAGTACTTC. Protein product: CASSLGTSQETQYF.